This T cell receptor (beta chain) was profiled in a study of PD-1 blockade in classical Hodgkin lymphoma. Study findings and constraints: By C4D1, CD4+ diversity increased significantly, especially in complete responders. Baseline diversity in complete responders resembled that of newly diagnosed patients. TCR diversity at baseline was reported to be reduced in newly diagnosed patients relative to healthy donors.

Each and every patient relapsed after autologous stem cell transplantation, and patients got differing brentuximab vedotin exposure. Generated by immunoSEQ multiplex PCR, the TCRdb table keeps only in-frame clones and is missing some. This table holds 30,000 to 45,000 clones, about 89% found once. Germline V gene lookup returns CDR1 MNHEY and CDR2 SVGAGI. J was trimmed by 8 bases and V by 1 base; bases with no gene match: 5. The CDR3 spans 14 residues. For this clone: The antigen is not known.

The sequence was collected from a human donor with classical Hodgkin lymphoma. V gene TRBV6-5 combines with J gene TRBJ2-1, with 7 nucleotides matching TRBD1. The input for sequencing was peripheral blood mononuclear cells (PBMCs), taken at baseline. The CDR3 coding sequence is TGTGCCAGCAGTTACTTGGGACAGTTAGATGAGCAGTTCTTC. Its protein product is CASSYLGQLDEQFF.